The clone carrying this TCR beta chain has at least ten counts. Amplified regions were TCR beta CDR3 sequences from RNA transcripts. Initially, a first-round RT-PCR of the TCR CDR3 employed the HTBI primer set. TCRdb used MiXCR to reprocess the multiplex PCR reads, holding one entry per CDR3 protein. The sample lists a few hundred thousand distinct CDR3 sequences; approximately 13% were seen once. These data belong to a study of T cells in Graves' hyperthyroidism and ophthalmopathy. Germline V gene sequence: CDR1 SGHTA, CDR2 FQGNSA. This CDR3 has 17 residues. V was cut by 1 base and J by 3 bases, with 16 bases left in between.

This chain links TRBV7-2 with TRBJ1-3, with D tentatively TRBD1 (5 bases). The sequence was obtained from a woman aged 30 to 39 with Graves' hyperthyroidism that later progressed to Graves' ophthalmopathy. Sequenced: blood. Here the CDR3 reads CASSLVGWGGSGNTIYF. Here the CDR3 DNA reads TGTGCCAGCAGCTTAGTTGGGTGGGGGGGAAGTGGAAACACCATATATTTT.